A selection of T cell receptor beta chains follows, all from one sample in a study of cytotoxic CD8 clonotypes in ibrutinib-treated CLL. Measured with immunoSEQ multiplex PCR; TCRdb has only the in-frame clones, and not every one. Of some 130,000 clones in the sample, approximately 85% were seen once. The material sequenced was PBMCs, taken after 24 months of ibrutinib treatment. Receptor source: a human donor with chronic lymphocytic leukemia. Each CDR3 is given with its conserved first and last residue. The D gene is left open where the match is weak. The size of a clone is reported for some rows only, either as once, few or many, or as a class for expanded clones.

>TRBD1|TRBJ1-6|TRBV19|NA
TGTGCCAGTAGACCATCCGGGACAGGCAATTCACCCCTCCACTTT
CASRPSGTGNSPLHF
>NA|TRBJ1-5|TRBV28|NA
TGTGCCAGCCTCCTGGGGGGGGGCAATCAGCCCCAGCATTTT
CASLLGGGNQPQHF
>TRBD1|TRBJ2-7|TRBV19|NA
TGTGCCAGTAGTTTTCGGACAGGCGATTCCTCGAACGAGCAGTACTTC
CASSFRTGDSSNEQYF
>NA|TRBJ1-5|TRBV19|NA
TGTGCCAGTAGTACCACTTCCTTTATTCAGCCCCAGCATTTT
CASSTTSFIQPQHF
>NA|TRBJ1-3|TRBV6-6|once
TGTGCCAGCAGAGCTGGAAACACCATATATTTT
CASRAGNTIYF
>TRBD1|TRBJ1-6|TRBV30|NA
TGTGCCGGCAATACGGGACAGGCTAATTCACCCCTCCACTTT
CAGNTGQANSPLHF
>NA|TRBJ1-6|TRBV18|NA
TGTGCCAGCTCACCAGGGGATAATTCACCCCTCCACTTT
CASSPGDNSPLHF
>NA|TRBJ1-6|TRBV7-3|once
TGTGCCAGCAGCTACTCCGGGACGGCGGATTCACCCCTCCACTTT
CASSYSGTADSPLHF
>TRBD1|TRBJ2-7|TRBV6-1|NA
TGTGCCAGCAGTGAGGGGACAGGGGGGACCTACGAGCAGTACTTC
CASSEGTGGTYEQYF
>NA|TRBJ1-2|TRBV19|NA
TGTGCCAGTAGTATTTCGTTGGGCCGTAGGGGGGAAAGGGACTATGGCTACACCTTC
CASSISLGRRGERDYGYTF
>NA|TRBJ2-1|TRBV5-1|NA
TGCGCCAGCAGACGCGCGCAAGGGGGGGCCGAAAGAGATGAGCAGTTCTTC
CASRRAQGGAERDEQFF
>NA|TRBJ1-2|TRBV6-5|NA
TGTGCCAGCAGTTACTCGAGCGGGAACTATGGCTACACCTTC
CASSYSSGNYGYTF
>NA|TRBJ1-2|TRBV2|NA
TGTGCCAGCGATCATTTCGAAGGGACCTATGGCTACACCTTC
CASDHFEGTYGYTF
>NA|TRBJ1-1|TRBV28|NA
TGTGCCAGCCTAAATAAACTCAGGACAGTCCCCAACACTGAAGCTTTCTTT
CASLNKLRTVPNTEAFF
>NA|TRBJ2-5|TRBV19|NA
TGTGCCAGTAAATCAAAGGGCCCGGGGGCCGAGACCCAGTACTTC
CASKSKGPGAETQYF
>NA|TRBJ1-2|TRBV10-3|NA
TGTGCCCCTCGGAGGGTGGATGGCTACACCTTC
CAPRRVDGYTF
>TRBD1|TRBJ2-5|TRBV2|NA
TGTGCCAGCAGTGCGGACAGGGGGCGCGTAGAGACCCAGTACTTC
CASSADRGRVETQYF
>NA|TRBJ1-3|TRBV6-5|once
TGTGCCAGCAGTTACTCGAGACAGCTCTCTGGAAACACCATATATTTT
CASSYSRQLSGNTIYF
>NA|TRBJ2-2|TRBV10-3|NA
TGTGCCATCAGTGAGAAGGGCCTTATGTCCACCGGGGAGCTGTTTTTT
CAISEKGLMSTGELFF
>NA|TRBJ1-1|TRBV10-3|NA
TGTGCCATCAGTGAGTCCGGTATGGGAACTGAAGCTTTCTTT
CAISESGMGTEAFF
>TRBD2|TRBJ2-3|TRBV6-4|NA
TGTGCCAGCATTGACCTCAGCCGGTTTGGAATATTGTCTAGCGGGAGGCAGCCGGCAGATACGCAGTATTTT
CASIDLSRFGILSSGRQPADTQYF
>NA|TRBJ2-1|TRBV4-2|NA
TGTGCCAGCAGCCAAGAGGGGGCGGGAGCCCACAATGAGCAGTTCTTC
CASSQEGAGAHNEQFF
>TRBD1|TRBJ1-1|TRBV18|NA
TGTGCCAGCTCACCTAGACAGGGGGACACTGAAGCTTTCTTT
CASSPRQGDTEAFF
>NA|TRBJ1-2|TRBV4-3|once
TGCGCCAGCAGCCAAGCGTCGAGAGCACGAGGCTACACCTTC
CASSQASRARGYTF
>NA|TRBJ1-5|TRBV19|NA
TGTGCCAGTAGTATGGGGGGTAGCAATCAGCCCCAGCATTTT
CASSMGGSNQPQHF
>NA|TRBJ2-3|TRBV7-7|NA
TGTGCCAGCAGCTTACAGGGGCACATCACAGATACGCAGTATTTT
CASSLQGHITDTQYF